The entry below gives a single T cell receptor beta chain sequence along with its context. The data belong to a study of blood T cell repertoires in COVID-19. Looking at the study overall: Samples taken during acute and convalescent COVID-19 were collected in the United States, Italy and Spain.

Looked up from germline, CDR1 is SGHRS and CDR2 is YFSETQ. The CDR3 runs 15 residues. The trim removed 5 bases at V and 4 bases at J, leaving 6 bases unmatched. Donors were grouped by their self-reported clinical history. Sequencing used immunoSEQ multiplex PCR; TCRdb keeps in-frame clones, though not all of them. Counted here are about 140,000 clones, approximately 87% occurring once; the ten biggest clones make up approximately 10%. The sequenced sample was PBMCs or T cells enriched from blood (not recorded which). The clonotype was recovered from a man aged 55 to 70 who had recovered from COVID-19. The chain joins TRBV5-1 to TRBJ2-1; 10 bases map to TRBD2. The CDR3 DNA reads TGCGCCAGCAGAGCTAGCGGGGGCCGTTACAATGAGCAGTTCTTC. This gives the protein CASRASGGRYNEQFF. Filled out from reference TRBV5-1 and TRBJ2-1, the complete variable domain reads KAGVTQTPRYLIKTRGQQVTLSCSPISGHRSVSWYQQTPGQGLQFLFEYFSETQRNKGNFPGRFSGRQFSNSRSEMNVSTLELGDSALYLCASRASGGRYNEQFFGPGTRLTVL.